Detailed here is one T cell receptor beta chain. What it binds is unknown. Here immunoSEQ multiplex PCR was the method, and the copy in TCRdb shows in-frame clones only, minus some. Of some 150,000 clones listed, 87% are singletons. This record belongs to a study of T cell responses to AZD1222 COVID-19 vaccine. Study conclusions and caveats: Recipients of two AZD1222 doses showed rising Spike-specific TCR breadth and depth. Unmutated regions of variants are reportedly targeted by nearly half of spike-specific TCRs.

The TCR comes from an adult who received the AZD1222 COVID-19 vaccine. Sequencing used peripheral blood, obtained 28 days after the second AZD1222 dose.

The CDR3 DNA follows: TGTGCCACCAGCAGACCTGCCTGGGGGGAGCAGTTCTTC. Translated, it gives CATSRPAWGEQFF. The chain has TRBV15 and TRBJ2-1; either TRBD1 or TRBD2 may fit D (5 bases each). The V end lost 2 bases, the J end lost 10 bases, and 12 bases lay between the germline ends. The CDR3 consists of 13 residues. CDR1 and CDR2 (germline): LNHNV, YYDKDF (reference sequence).